This T cell receptor (beta chain) was retrieved from a study of blood T cell repertoires in COVID-19. Across the study: Researchers got acute and convalescent COVID-19 samples from the United States, Italy and Spain. From T cells, B-cell-depleted T cells, or PBMCs came the material, which was cDNA or gDNA.

Authors' processing steps: Amplifying reference gene primers gave estimates of nucleated cell counts. Some clones are missing from TCRdb's copy, which holds only in-frame ones; the method was immunoSEQ multiplex PCR. V and J calls and clone size are given by that table; D and trimming were obtained from the DNA. Here the sample spans around 100,000 clones, approximately 83% being singletons. Trimming cost V 6 bases and J 4 bases; bases outside gene matches: 7. This CDR3 is built from 15 residues. Germline V gene sequence: CDR1 LNHDA, CDR2 SQIVND (reference sequence). The chain links TRBV19 to TRBJ2-3, with TRBD2 identical over 10 bases. The sequencing sample was made of peripheral blood. This clonotype originated in a woman aged 70-85 years with acute or convalescent COVID-19. CDR3 nucleotide sequence: TGTGCCAGTAGCGCTAGCGGGGGAAGGGCAGATACGCAGTATTTT. It codes for CASSASGGRADTQYF.